A single T cell receptor (beta chain) is shown here with its context. What it binds is not known. This entry belongs to a study of CD8 T cells in ankylosing spondylitis. The CDR3 extends over 15 amino acids. Germline lookup yields CDR1 SGHRS and CDR2 YFSETQ. V shed 3 bases and J shed 0 bases, with 7 bases lying between them. Study-wide findings and caveats: According to the report, clones linked to the disease were significantly enriched in matched synovial fluid samples taken from ankylosing spondylitis patients. The study identified a TCR beta motif of fewer than 10 highly homologous variants that appeared characteristic of ankylosing spondylitis blood.

TCRdb used MiXCR to reprocess the 5' RACE reads, holding one entry per CDR3 protein. The sample gives more than 650,000 distinct CDR3 sequences, roughly 12% of which show up once; about 0.49% is in the top ten. V gene TRBV5-1 combines with J gene TRBJ2-6, with D hard to call. The clonotype comes from a male donor with ankylosing spondylitis. Sequenced sample: blood, either unsorted or a sorted T cell fraction (not recorded which). As DNA, the CDR3 is TGCGCCAGCAGCTGGACGAGCTCTGGGGCCAACGTCCTGACTTTC. It codes for CASSWTSSGANVLTF.